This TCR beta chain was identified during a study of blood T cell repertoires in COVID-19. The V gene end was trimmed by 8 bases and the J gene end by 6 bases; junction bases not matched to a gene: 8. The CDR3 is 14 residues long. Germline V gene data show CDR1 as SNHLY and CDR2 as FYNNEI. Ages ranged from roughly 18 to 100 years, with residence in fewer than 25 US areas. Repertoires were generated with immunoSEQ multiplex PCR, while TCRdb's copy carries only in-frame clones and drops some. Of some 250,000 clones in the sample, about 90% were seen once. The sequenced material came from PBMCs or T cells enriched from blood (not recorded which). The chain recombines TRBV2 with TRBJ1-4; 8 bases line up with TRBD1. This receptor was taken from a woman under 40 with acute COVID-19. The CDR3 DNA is TGTGCCAGCCTCCCACAGGGGGATGATGAAAAACTGTTTTTT. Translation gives CASLPQGDDEKLFF.